Below are 23 T cell receptor beta chains sequenced from a single sample in a study of early T cells in non-severe SARS-CoV-2 infection. One entry per CDR3 protein results from TCRdb running MiXCR on the 5' RACE reads. Here the sample spans over 95,000 distinct CDR3 sequences, over 15% being singletons. Sequencing used whole blood. The receptors shown here come from an adult who was a healthcare worker with PCR-confirmed SARS-CoV-2 infection or an uninfected control (not recorded which).

This clonotype was picked up a small number of times. This chain joins TRBV29-1 and TRBJ1-2; tentatively, D is TRBD1 (5 bases). Trimming removed 1 base at V and 5 bases at J, with 17 bases between. The germline V gene has CDR1 SQVTM and CDR2 ANQGSEA. This CDR3 spans 15 amino acids. The CDR3 coding sequence is TGCAGCGTTGAAGCCCTCACCGGGACCGTTTATGGCTACACCTTC. Protein: CSVEALTGTVYGYTF.

The chain uses TRBV20-1 and TRBJ2-3; D is perhaps TRBD1 (6 bases). This CDR3 comprises 15 residues. The V gene lost 6 bases and the J gene lost 2 bases, with 18 bases spanning the gap. CDR1 DFQATT and CDR2 SNEGSKA come from the germline V gene (reference sequence). CDR3 loop: CSAPNGQIFTDTQYF. In DNA form, the CDR3 reads TGCAGTGCCCCTAACGGACAGATCTTCACAGATACGCAGTATTTT.

The chain joins TRBV12-3 or TRBV12-4 to TRBJ2-7; maybe TRBD2 (6 bases). Trimming removed 6 bases at V and 9 bases at J, with 18 bases between. CDR3 length: 13 residues. CDR3 region: CASSLGAGRGQYF. CDR3 nucleotides: TGTGCCAGCAGCCTTGGGGCGGGGAGAGGGCAGTACTTC.

This clonotype was recorded a few times. The chain links TRBV5-1 to TRBJ2-7; 11 bases align to TRBD1. The V gene's germline CDR1 is SGHRS and CDR2 YFSETQ. V shed 4 bases and J 7 bases; nucleotides not matched to a gene: 4. This CDR3 contains 13 residues. The CDR3 sequence is CASSLDRGREQYF. CDR3 sequence (DNA): TGCGCCAGCAGCCTGGACAGGGGGCGGGAGCAGTACTTC.

V and J are TRBV6-5 and TRBJ1-5; no definite D call. V gave up 5 bases and J gave up 0 bases, with 5 bases separating them. Germline V lookup: CDR1 MNHEY, CDR2 SVGAGI. The CDR3 spans 13 residues. The CDR3 region has the DNA TGTGCCAGCAGTGCTTATAGCAATCAGCCCCAGCATTTT. As protein: CASSAYSNQPQHF.

This clonotype was seen ten or more times. The chain links TRBV20-1 to TRBJ2-7, with TRBD2 as a possible D gene (5 bases). V gave up 3 bases and J gave up 8 bases, with 23 bases separating them. CDR3 length equals 15 residues. Per germline, CDR1 DFQATT and CDR2 SNEGSKA (reference sequence). The CDR3 DNA sequence: TGCAGTGCTAGTACCCCAGGCCTCCGGGGTAAAAAGCAGTACTTC. Translating it yields CSASTPGLRGKKQYF.

The chain has TRBV28 and TRBJ1-5; D is ambiguous. This CDR3 region has 13 residues. Germline V gene sequence: CDR1 MDHEN, CDR2 SYDVKM. The germline V and J ends were trimmed by 4 bases and 4 bases, with 8 bases remaining between them. In nucleotides, the CDR3 is TGTGCCAGCAGTTGGCAGGCGAATCAGCCCCAGCATTTT. Its translation is CASSWQANQPQHF.

This clonotype was counted a few times. The rearrangement uses TRBV6-2 or TRBV6-3 and TRBJ2-5; the match to TRBD2 covers 8 bases. V dropped 8 bases and J dropped 3; count of bases not matched to a gene: 17. The germline CDR1 and CDR2 sequences are MNHEY and SVGEGT. The CDR3 totals 17 residues. The CDR3 DNA is TGTGCCAGCCGTCCCCGATTAGATAGAGCGGGAGAAGAGACCCAGTACTTC. It specifies CASRPRLDRAGEETQYF.

V and J are TRBV30 and TRBJ1-2, with 7 bases fitting TRBD1. Germline CDR1 and CDR2: GTSNPN and SVGIG (reference sequence). With V trimmed by 3 bases and J by 7 bases, 8 bases remained unmatched. This CDR3 region has 13 residues. The CDR3 nucleotides read TGTGCCTGGAGACAATCCGGGACAGTTGGCTACACCTTC. This gives the protein CAWRQSGTVGYTF.

Ten or more counts support this clonotype. This sequence joins TRBV20-1 and TRBJ2-3; possible D gene TRBD2, 6 bases. The CDR3 is 15 residues long. V lost 0 bases, J lost 4 bases, and 14 bases lay in between. The V gene's germline CDR1 is DFQATT and CDR2 SNEGSKA (reference sequence). CDR3 nucleotides: TGCAGTGCTAGAGATGGAGGGGCCAGGGCAGATACGCAGTATTTT. It specifies CSARDGGARADTQYF.

This clonotype came up a few times. The chain couples TRBV6-5 to TRBJ2-7; the D call may be TRBD1 or TRBD2 (6 bases each). The CDR3 covers 13 residues. The V and J ends lost 6 bases and 2 bases respectively, with 11 bases between them. CDR1 and CDR2 (germline): MNHEY, SVGAGI. The CDR3 region has the DNA TGTGCCAGCAGCATAAGGGGGGCCTACGAGCAGTACTTC. It encodes CASSIRGAYEQYF.

Of note for this clonotype: Relative to the germline gene, one junction end is altered; a read error may explain this. The rearrangement uses TRBV10-3 and TRBJ2-3; no reliable D call. The CDR3 length is 11 residues. Germline-derived CDR1 and CDR2 are ENHRY and SYGVKD. The CDR3 DNA reads TGTGCCATCGGCGGCGCGGATATGCAGTATTTT. Amino acids: CAIGGADMQYF.

DNA for the CDR3: TGTGCCAGCAGTTACGGGACGTACCAAGAGACCCAGTACTTC. Its protein product is CASSYGTYQETQYF. The genes are TRBV6-5 and TRBJ2-5; D is tentatively TRBD1 or TRBD2 (5 bases each). The CDR3 sequence is 14 residues long. V dropped 2 bases and J dropped 0 bases, with 7 bases sitting between them. Looked up from germline, CDR1 is MNHEY and CDR2 is SVGAGI.

This clonotype has at least ten counts. This chain links TRBV30 with TRBJ2-5; a weak D match, TRBD2 (5 bases). The CDR3 spans 14 residues. CDR1 is GTSNPN, CDR2 SVGIG, per germline (reference sequence). With 3 bases removed from V and 2 bases from J, the gap between germline ends came to 13 bases. DNA for the CDR3: TGTGCCTGGAGCGCCGGCGGGCTGCAAGAGACCCAGTACTTC. Protein product: CAWSAGGLQETQYF.

This clonotype was observed a handful of times. This chain links TRBV9 with TRBJ2-1; TRBD2 matches 7 bases. Unmatched junction bases numbered 4, after V lost 1 base and J lost 3 bases. The germline V gene has CDR1 SGDLS and CDR2 YYNGEE. This CDR3 contains 15 residues. CDR3: CASSVLAVFYNEQFF. In DNA form, the CDR3 reads TGTGCCAGCAGCGTACTAGCGGTCTTCTACAATGAGCAGTTCTTC.

In this sample, this clonotype turned up many times. The chain employs TRBV20-1 and TRBJ2-7; perhaps TRBD2 as D (6 bases). CDR1 and CDR2 (germline): DFQATT, SNEGSKA (reference sequence). The CDR3 spans 13 residues. V was shortened by 0 bases and J by 6 bases, with 12 bases between the two germline ends. CDR3 nucleotides: TGCAGTGCTAGAGATTCGGGAGTAGGCGAGCAGTACTTC. Translation gives CSARDSGVGEQYF.

V gene TRBV7-2 combines with J gene TRBJ2-2, with TRBD2 matching over 11 bases. The CDR3 loop spans 18 amino acids. Germline CDR1 is SGHTA and CDR2 is FQGNSA. V lost 4 bases, J lost 3 bases, and 10 bases stayed unmatched. The CDR3 bases are TGTGCCAGCAGCTCCCGACTAGAACTAGCGGGGGACACCGGGGAGCTGTTTTTT. Translated: CASSSRLELAGDTGELFF.

Only a few counts were recorded for this clonotype. This chain joins TRBV19 and TRBJ2-7, with 12 positions matching TRBD2. CDR1 and CDR2 (germline): LNHDA, SQIVND (reference sequence). This CDR3 has 16 amino acids. With 3 bases clipped from V and 2 bases from J, the junction kept 5 bases outside the gene matches. The CDR3 region has the DNA TGTGCCAGTAGTATCAGGACTAGCGGGGAAGCCTACGAGCAGTACTTC. Amino acids: CASSIRTSGEAYEQYF. Together with reference TRBV19 and TRBJ2-7, the CDR3 gives the full variable domain: DGGITQSPKYLFRKEGQNVTLSCEQNLNHDAMYWYRQDPGQGLRLIYYSQIVNDFQKGDIAEGYSVSREKKESFPLTVTSAQKNPTAFYLCASSIRTSGEAYEQYFGPGTRLTVT.

This clonotype has only a few counts. This chain connects TRBV11-2 to TRBJ2-1, with D perhaps TRBD2 (7 bases). V was clipped by 0 bases and J by 4 bases, with 13 bases between them. CDR3 length: 16 amino acids. The germline CDR1 and CDR2 sequences are SGHAT and FQNNGV. The chain's CDR3 is CASSLERGTNYNEQFF. Written as DNA, the CDR3 is TGTGCCAGCAGCTTAGAAAGGGGGACTAATTACAATGAGCAGTTCTTC.

This clonotype showed up just a few times. The rearrangement joins TRBV6-2 or TRBV6-3 to TRBJ1-2; 8 nucleotides align to TRBD1. Germline V gene lookup returns CDR1 MNHEY and CDR2 SVGEGT. V dropped 8 bases and J dropped 6; count of bases not matched to a gene: 11. The CDR3 consists of 14 residues. The CDR3: CASGQGTGYDGYTF. The DNA for the CDR3 is TGTGCCAGCGGACAGGGAACAGGTTATGATGGCTACACCTTC.

This clonotype was seen a few times. The V and J genes are TRBV29-1 and TRBJ1-1, with a weak D call TRBD1 (5 bases). V lost 3 bases to trimming and J lost 2 bases, with 13 bases between them. Germline V gene sequence: CDR1 SQVTM, CDR2 ANQGSEA. This CDR3 is built from 14 residues. The CDR3 nucleotides are TGCAGCGTTGAGAGGCAGGGACCAAACACTGAAGCTTTCTTT. This translates into CSVERQGPNTEAFF.

The DNA of the CDR3 is TGTGCCAGCAGCCAAGACACGGTCTTGGATACGCAGTATTTT. Translation: CASSQDTVLDTQYF. The rearrangement joins TRBV3-1 to TRBJ2-3; no clear D. The V and J ends lost 0 bases and 6 bases respectively, with 10 bases between them. Germline assignment: CDR1 LGHDT and CDR2 YNNKEL (reference sequence). This CDR3 spans 14 amino acids.

The CDR3 DNA sequence: TGTGCCAGCAGTTTTAACAGGGGAAACACCATATATTTT. Encoded protein: CASSFNRGNTIYF. J is TRBJ1-3 and V is TRBV27, with D maybe TRBD1 (5 bases). CDR1 and CDR2 from the germline V gene are MNHEY and SMNVEV (reference sequence). The V and J ends lost 3 bases and 4 bases respectively, with 7 bases between them. This CDR3 contains 13 residues.